This TCR beta chain was observed in a study of blood T cell repertoires in COVID-19. In the authors' methods: The assay estimated nucleated cells by amplifying reference gene primers. The table came from immunoSEQ multiplex PCR; TCRdb's copy has only in-frame clones and leaves some out. Clone size and V and J calls were adopted from that table, with D and trimming inferred from the DNA. Of 150,000 or so clones listed, about 82% were seen once; the top ten hold around 7%. The CDR3 spans 15 residues. Between the trimmed V and J ends, which lost 3 bases and 0 bases, there was a span of 9 bases. Germline lookup yields CDR1 SEHNR and CDR2 FQNEAQ (reference sequence).

Sequences were obtained from peripheral blood. This sequence joins TRBV7-9 and TRBJ1-5; D is possibly TRBD1 (5 bases). This TCR came from a man aged 45-60 years with active or convalescent COVID-19. CDR3 in amino acids: CASSFGDYSNQPQHF. The CDR3 bases are TGTGCCAGCAGCTTTGGGGACTATAGCAATCAGCCCCAGCATTTT.